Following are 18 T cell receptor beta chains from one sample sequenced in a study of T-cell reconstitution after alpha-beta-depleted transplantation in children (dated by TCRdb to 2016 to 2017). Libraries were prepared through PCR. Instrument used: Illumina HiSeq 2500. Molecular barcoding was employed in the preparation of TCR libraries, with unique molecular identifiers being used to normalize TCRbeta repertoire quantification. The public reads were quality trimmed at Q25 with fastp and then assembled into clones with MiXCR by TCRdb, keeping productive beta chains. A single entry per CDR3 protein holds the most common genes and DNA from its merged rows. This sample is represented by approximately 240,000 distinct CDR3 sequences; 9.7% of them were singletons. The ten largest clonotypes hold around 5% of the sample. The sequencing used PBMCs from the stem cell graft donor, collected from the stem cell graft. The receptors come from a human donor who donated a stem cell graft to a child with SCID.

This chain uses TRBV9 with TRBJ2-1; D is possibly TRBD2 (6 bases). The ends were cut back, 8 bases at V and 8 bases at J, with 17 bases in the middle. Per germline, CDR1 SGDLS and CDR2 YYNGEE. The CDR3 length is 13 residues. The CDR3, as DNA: TGTGCCAGTGGGAAGACTAGTCGCGATGAGCAGTTCTTC. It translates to CASGKTSRDEQFF.

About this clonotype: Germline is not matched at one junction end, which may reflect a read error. CDR3 sequence (DNA): TGTGCCAGGAGCCATGGGCACAACGGCTACGAGCAGTACTTC. Its translation: CARSHGHNGYEQYF. This chain links TRBV4-2 with TRBJ2-7; unclear D gene. Germline V lookup: CDR1 LGHNA, CDR2 YNFKEQ. CDR3 size: 14 residues.

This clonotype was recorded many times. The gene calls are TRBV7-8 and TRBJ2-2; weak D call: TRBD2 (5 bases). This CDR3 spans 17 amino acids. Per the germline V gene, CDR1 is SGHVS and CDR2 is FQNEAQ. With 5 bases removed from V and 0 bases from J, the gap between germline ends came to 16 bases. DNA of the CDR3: TGTGCCAGCAGCCCCGAGTCGGGGTTTGCGAACACCGGGGAGCTGTTTTTT. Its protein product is CASSPESGFANTGELFF.

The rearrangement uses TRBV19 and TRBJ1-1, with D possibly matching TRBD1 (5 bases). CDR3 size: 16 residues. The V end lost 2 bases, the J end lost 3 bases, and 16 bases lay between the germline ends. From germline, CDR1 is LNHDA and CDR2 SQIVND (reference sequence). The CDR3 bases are TGTGCCAGTAGTATAAAGTTGGGGACTGTTCACACTGAAGCTTTCTTT. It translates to CASSIKLGTVHTEAFF.

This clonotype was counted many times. The chain's CDR3 is CASSPQGRTEAFF. In DNA, the CDR3 is TGTGCCAGCAGCCCGCAGGGGCGGACTGAAGCTTTCTTT. The chain couples TRBV7-9 to TRBJ1-1; D possibly corresponds to TRBD1 (6 bases). Trimming pared 5 bases from V and 5 bases from J, leaving 12 bases between. The germline CDR1 and CDR2 sequences are SEHNR and FQNEAQ (reference sequence). The CDR3 runs 13 residues.

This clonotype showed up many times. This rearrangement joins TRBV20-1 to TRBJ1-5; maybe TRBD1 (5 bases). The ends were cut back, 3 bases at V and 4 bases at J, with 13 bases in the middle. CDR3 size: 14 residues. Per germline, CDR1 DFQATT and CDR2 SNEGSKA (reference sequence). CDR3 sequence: CSARGGAGNQPQHF. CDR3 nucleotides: TGCAGTGCTAGGGGAGGGGCAGGGAATCAGCCCCAGCATTTT.

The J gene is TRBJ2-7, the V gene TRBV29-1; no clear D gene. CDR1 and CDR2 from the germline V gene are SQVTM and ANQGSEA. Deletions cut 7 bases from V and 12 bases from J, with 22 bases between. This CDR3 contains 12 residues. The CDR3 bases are TGCAGCGCTGAGACCTCGGACGGACGGACGTACTTC. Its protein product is CSAETSDGRTYF.

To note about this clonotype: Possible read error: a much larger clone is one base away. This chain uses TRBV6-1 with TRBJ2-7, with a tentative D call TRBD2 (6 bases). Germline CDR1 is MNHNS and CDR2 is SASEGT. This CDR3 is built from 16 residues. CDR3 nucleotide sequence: TGTGCCAGCAGTGAAAGGTCCGGAACGGAGGGGTACGAGCCGTACTTC. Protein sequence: CASSERSGTEGYEPYF.

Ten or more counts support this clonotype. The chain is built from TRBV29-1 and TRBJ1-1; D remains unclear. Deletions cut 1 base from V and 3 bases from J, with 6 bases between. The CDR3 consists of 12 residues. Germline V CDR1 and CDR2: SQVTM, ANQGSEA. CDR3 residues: CSVEGGDTEAFF. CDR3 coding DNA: TGCAGCGTTGAAGGGGGAGACACTGAAGCTTTCTTT. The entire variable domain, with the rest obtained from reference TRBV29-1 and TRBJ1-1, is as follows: SAVISQKPSRDICQRGTSLTIQCQVDSQVTMMFWYRQQPGQSLTLIATANQGSEATYESGFVIDKFPISRPNLTFSTLTVSNMSPEDSSIYLCSVEGGDTEAFFGQGTRLTVV.

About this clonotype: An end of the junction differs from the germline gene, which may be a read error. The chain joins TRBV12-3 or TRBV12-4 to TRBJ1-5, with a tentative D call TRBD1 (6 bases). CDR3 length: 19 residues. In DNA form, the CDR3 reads TGTGCCTGCAGTCGGAGGAGGCCTTCACAGGGAAATAGCAATCAGCCCCAGCATTTT. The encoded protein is CACSRRRPSQGNSNQPQHF.

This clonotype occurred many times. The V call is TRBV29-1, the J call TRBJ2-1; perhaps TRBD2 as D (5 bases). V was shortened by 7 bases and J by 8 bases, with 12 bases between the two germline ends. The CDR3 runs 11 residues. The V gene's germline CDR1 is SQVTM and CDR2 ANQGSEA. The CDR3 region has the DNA TGCAGCGGGCTAGCTGTCGATGAGCAGTTCTTC. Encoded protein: CSGLAVDEQFF.

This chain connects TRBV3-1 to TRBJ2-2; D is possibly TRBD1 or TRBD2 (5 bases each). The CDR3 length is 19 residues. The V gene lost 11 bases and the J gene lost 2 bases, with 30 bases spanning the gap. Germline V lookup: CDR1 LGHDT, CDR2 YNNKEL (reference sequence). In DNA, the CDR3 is TGTGCCTTCAGTCCTCAGAGGGCCACATCGGGGCACAACACCGGGGAGCTGTTTTTT. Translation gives CAFSPQRATSGHNTGELFF.

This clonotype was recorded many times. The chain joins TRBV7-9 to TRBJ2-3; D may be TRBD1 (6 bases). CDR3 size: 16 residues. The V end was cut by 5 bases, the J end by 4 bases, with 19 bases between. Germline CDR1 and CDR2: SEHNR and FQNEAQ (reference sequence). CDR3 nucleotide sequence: TGTGCCAGCAGCCCAACGACCTCAGGGGCGGCAGATACGCAGTATTTT. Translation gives CASSPTTSGAADTQYF.

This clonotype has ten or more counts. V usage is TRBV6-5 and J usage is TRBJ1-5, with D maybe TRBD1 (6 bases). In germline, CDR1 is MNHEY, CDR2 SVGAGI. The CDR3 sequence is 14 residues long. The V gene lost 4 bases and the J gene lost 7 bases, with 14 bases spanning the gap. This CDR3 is CASSSRGGRQPQHF. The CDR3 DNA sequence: TGTGCCAGCAGTTCCAGGGGTGGAAGGCAGCCCCAGCATTTT.

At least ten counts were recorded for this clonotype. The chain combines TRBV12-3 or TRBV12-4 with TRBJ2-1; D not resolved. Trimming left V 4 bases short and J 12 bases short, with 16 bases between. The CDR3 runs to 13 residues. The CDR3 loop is CASSSTGDNRQFF. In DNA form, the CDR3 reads TGTGCCAGCAGTTCAACTGGGGATAATCGGCAGTTCTTC.

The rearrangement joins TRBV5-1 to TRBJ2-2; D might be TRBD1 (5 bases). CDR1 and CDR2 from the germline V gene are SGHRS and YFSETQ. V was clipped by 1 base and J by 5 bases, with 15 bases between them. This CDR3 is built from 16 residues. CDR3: CASSLRGLVQTGELFF. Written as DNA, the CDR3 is TGCGCCAGCAGCTTGAGGGGTCTGGTACAGACCGGGGAGCTGTTTTTT.

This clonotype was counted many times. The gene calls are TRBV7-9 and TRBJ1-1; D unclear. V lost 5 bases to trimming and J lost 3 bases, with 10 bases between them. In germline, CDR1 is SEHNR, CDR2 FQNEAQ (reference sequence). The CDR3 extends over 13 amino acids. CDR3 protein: CASSPPGDTEAFF. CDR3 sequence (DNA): TGTGCCAGCAGCCCCCCTGGGGACACTGAAGCTTTCTTT.

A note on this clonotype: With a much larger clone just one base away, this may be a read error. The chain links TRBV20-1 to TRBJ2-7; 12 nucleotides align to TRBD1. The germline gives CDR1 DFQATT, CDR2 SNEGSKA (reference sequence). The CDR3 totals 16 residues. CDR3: CCARVNPGQGAGEQYF. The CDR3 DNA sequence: TGCTGTGCTAGAGTCAATCCGGGACAGGGGGCTGGGGAGCAGTACTTC.